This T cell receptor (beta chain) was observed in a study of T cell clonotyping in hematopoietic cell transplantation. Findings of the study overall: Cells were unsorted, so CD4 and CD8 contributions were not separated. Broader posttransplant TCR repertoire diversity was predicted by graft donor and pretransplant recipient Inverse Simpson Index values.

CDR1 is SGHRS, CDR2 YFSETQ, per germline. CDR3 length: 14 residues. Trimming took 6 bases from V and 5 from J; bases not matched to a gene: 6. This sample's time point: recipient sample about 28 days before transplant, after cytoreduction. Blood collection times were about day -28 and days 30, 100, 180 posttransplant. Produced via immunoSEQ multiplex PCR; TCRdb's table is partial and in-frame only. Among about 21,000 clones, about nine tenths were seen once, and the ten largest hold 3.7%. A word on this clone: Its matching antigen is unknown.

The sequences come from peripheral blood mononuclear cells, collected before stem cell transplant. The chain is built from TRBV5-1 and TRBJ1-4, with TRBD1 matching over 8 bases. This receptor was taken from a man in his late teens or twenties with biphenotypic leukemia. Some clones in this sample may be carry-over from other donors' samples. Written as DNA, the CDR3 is TGCGCCAGCAACCCGACAGGGGTAAATGAAAAACTGTTTTTT. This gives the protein CASNPTGVNEKLFF.